This TCR beta chain was found in a study of graft-versus-host responses after intestinal transplantation. As for the study in general: Anti-thymocyte globulin served as induction for all recipients, who then took tacrolimus and steroids for two to three years. Study results and limitations: Graft-donor T cell macrochimerism coincided with high graft-versus-host to host-versus-graft clonal ratios in allografts. Researchers found GvH clones in recipient marrow, and some showed up first in ileum or blood. Peak circulating GvH clone levels tracked with early post-transplant HvG declines.

CDR1 MGHRA and CDR2 YSYEKL come from the germline V gene. The CDR3 has 16 amino acids. Trimming cost V 1 base and J 2 bases, with 9 bases left between them. On this clone: Its target is not known.

The method was immunoSEQ multiplex PCR; TCRdb's version includes in-frame clones alone and lacks a portion of them. The sample yields approximately 94,000 clones, approximately 84% seen once. The origin of this receptor is a human donor who was the organ donor for an intestinal transplant. The chain has TRBV4-1 and TRBJ2-6, with D possibly matching TRBD1 (5 bases). The material sequenced was unstimulated CD4+ T cells sorted from spleen or lymph node cells, taken before transplant. In DNA form, the CDR3 reads TGCGCCAGCAGCCAAGGTCGACAGCCTGGGGCCAACGTCCTGACTTTC. It is translated as CASSQGRQPGANVLTF.